This T cell receptor (beta chain) derives from a study of T cell responses to AZD1222 COVID-19 vaccine. Some clones are missing from TCRdb's copy, which holds only in-frame ones; the method was immunoSEQ multiplex PCR. The repertoire includes 97,000 or so clones, roughly 84% of them detected once, and about 17% sits in the top ten. About this clone: What it binds is not known.

This CDR3 contains 13 residues. Trimming stripped 3 bases from V and 4 bases from J, with 10 bases between. Per germline, CDR1 SGHVS and CDR2 FQNEAQ. Study-level findings and limits: Across spike, vaccine-associated CD4 TCRs were found, dominant at 160-218 and 743-854. Mostly white British, mostly female donors; authors suggested clonal diversity may be underestimated.

The chain joins TRBV7-8 to TRBJ2-7, with D possibly matching TRBD1 (5 bases). Specimen: peripheral blood, collected on day 0 of AZD1222 vaccination. This TCR was recovered from an adult in good health. CDR3 sequence: CASSFRASYEQYV. Written as DNA, the CDR3 is TGTGCCAGCAGCTTCAGGGCTTCATACGAGCAGTACGTC.